The present entry profiles one T cell receptor (beta chain) with its context. Then a second PCR, running roughly 7 to 11 cycles, was carried out with a sample-barcoded 5' primer and a J-beta primer mix. The template-switch adaptor was a 5' adaptor with 12 random nucleotides. It tagged each cDNA molecule. All samples gave at least 2.5 million CDR3-containing paired-end reads. TCRdb reprocessed the 5' RACE reads via MiXCR and lists one record per CDR3 protein. The data hold hundreds of thousands of distinct CDR3 sequences, with 49% observed a single time. This CDR3 region has 14 residues. Trimming cost V 7 bases and J 0 bases, with 11 bases left between them. The germline CDR1 and CDR2 sequences are MDHEN and SYDVKM. This entry belongs to a study of blood T cells in healthy people across ages.

The sequence derives from an older woman in good health. Sequences were obtained from blood. The chain combines TRBV28 with TRBJ2-3, with D tentatively TRBD1 or TRBD2 (5 bases each). The CDR3 loop reads CASKYRTSTDTQYF. Written as DNA, the CDR3 is TGTGCCAGCAAGTACAGGACTAGCACAGATACGCAGTATTTT.